The 9 T cell receptor beta chains given below trace back to one sample, sequenced in a study of CD8 T cells in ankylosing spondylitis. Their antigens remain unidentified. TCRdb fed the 5' RACE reads into MiXCR, producing one record per CDR3 protein. Of 450,000 to 550,000 distinct CDR3 sequences listed, approximately 5% are singletons. Broader study findings: Ankylosing spondylitis blood appeared to be characterized by a TCR beta motif of 8 or 9 highly homologous variants.

Material: blood, either unsorted or a sorted T cell fraction (not recorded which). Receptors originate from a male donor with ankylosing spondylitis.

This clonotype was observed at least ten times. The V call is TRBV20-1, the J call TRBJ1-5; D is undetermined. This CDR3 contains 14 residues. CDR1 and CDR2 from the germline V gene are DFQATT and SNEGSKA (reference sequence). V gave up 6 bases and J gave up 0 bases, with 12 bases separating them. The CDR3 bases are TGCAGTGCCCGAATTGCAGGTAGCAATCAGCCCCAGCATTTT. Translating gives CSARIAGSNQPQHF.

In this sample, this clonotype turned up many times. The chain couples TRBV5-1 to TRBJ2-5, with 8 bases aligning to TRBD2. CDR1 SGHRS and CDR2 YFSETQ come from the germline V gene. This CDR3 is 15 amino acids long. With V trimmed by 1 base and J by 2 bases, 4 bases remained unmatched. The CDR3 nucleotides read TGCGCCAGCAGCTTGTCAGCGGGAGTGCAAGAGACCCAGTACTTC. Its protein is CASSLSAGVQETQYF.

This clonotype was detected many times. The J gene is TRBJ1-6, the V gene TRBV12-3 or TRBV12-4; D call uncertain. This CDR3 is 14 amino acids long. Between the trimmed V and J ends, which lost 3 bases and 9 bases, there was a span of 12 bases. The CDR3 spells CASSFWNGSSPLHF. CDR3 nucleotide sequence: TGTGCCAGCAGTTTTTGGAATGGGTCTTCACCCCTCCACTTT.

This clonotype was seen ten or more times. This rearrangement joins TRBV7-8 to TRBJ2-1, with no clear D. This CDR3 is built from 11 residues. Looked up from germline, CDR1 is SGHVS and CDR2 is FQNEAQ. V was trimmed by 5 bases and J by 15 bases, leaving 14 bases between them. CDR3 region: CASSRWQVMFF. The CDR3, as DNA: TGTGCCAGCAGCCGGTGGCAGGTGATGTTCTTC.

The sample holds many counts of this clonotype. The chain is built from TRBV6-2 or TRBV6-3 and TRBJ2-5, with D possibly TRBD2 on 6 matching bases. V lost 7 bases and J 1 base, leaving 16 bases between the germline ends. The CDR3 loop spans 15 amino acids. Germline V gives CDR1 MNHEY, CDR2 SVGEGT. The CDR3 sequence: CASILEGLSQETQYF. The CDR3 DNA sequence: TGTGCCAGCATCCTGGAAGGACTATCCCAAGAGACCCAGTACTTC.

This clonotype was counted at least ten times. The rearrangement joins TRBV5-1 to TRBJ2-7; 7 bases align to TRBD2. The trim removed 3 bases at V and 0 bases at J, leaving 3 bases unmatched. Germline assignment: CDR1 SGHRS and CDR2 YFSETQ. The CDR3 has 14 amino acids. As DNA, the CDR3 is TGCGCCAGCAGCTGGGGGGGTACCTCCTACGAGCAGTACTTC. It translates to CASSWGGTSYEQYF.

This clonotype came up many times. The chain carries TRBV5-1 and TRBJ2-1; 9 positions agree with TRBD1. With 0 bases clipped from V and 4 bases from J, the junction kept 8 bases outside the gene matches. The germline gives CDR1 SGHRS, CDR2 YFSETQ. There are 17 residues in the CDR3. The CDR3 spells CASSLARTGEIYNEQFF. The CDR3 nucleotides read TGCGCCAGCAGCTTGGCGCGGACAGGGGAGATATACAATGAGCAGTTCTTC. Based on the CDR3 plus reference TRBV5-1 and TRBJ2-1, the full variable domain is KAGVTQTPRYLIKTRGQQVTLSCSPISGHRSVSWYQQTPGQGLQFLFEYFSETQRNKGNFPGRFSGRQFSNSRSEMNVSTLELGDSALYLCASSLARTGEIYNEQFFGPGTRLTVL.

This clonotype has just a few counts. The chain couples TRBV25-1 to TRBJ2-1; D gene unclear. Trimming cost V 3 bases and J 5 bases, with 14 bases left between them. Per the germline V gene, CDR1 is MGHDK and CDR2 is SYGVNS. This CDR3 spans 15 amino acids. CDR3 bases: TGTGCCAGCAGTGATTCACAGAACCCCAACAATGAGCAGTTCTTC. Protein product: CASSDSQNPNNEQFF.

In its sample, this clonotype was seen many times. The DNA of the CDR3 is TGCGCCAGCAGCTTGGATCTAGACGGGGAGCTGTTTTTT. Its protein product is CASSLDLDGELFF. The chain links TRBV5-1 to TRBJ2-2; no clear D. CDR1 SGHRS and CDR2 YFSETQ come from the germline V gene. This CDR3 comprises 13 residues. The germline V and J ends were trimmed by 0 bases and 7 bases, with 7 bases remaining between them. The full variable domain, in which reference TRBV5-1 and TRBJ2-2 provide the parts outside the CDR3, is KAGVTQTPRYLIKTRGQQVTLSCSPISGHRSVSWYQQTPGQGLQFLFEYFSETQRNKGNFPGRFSGRQFSNSRSEMNVSTLELGDSALYLCASSLDLDGELFFGEGSRLTVL.